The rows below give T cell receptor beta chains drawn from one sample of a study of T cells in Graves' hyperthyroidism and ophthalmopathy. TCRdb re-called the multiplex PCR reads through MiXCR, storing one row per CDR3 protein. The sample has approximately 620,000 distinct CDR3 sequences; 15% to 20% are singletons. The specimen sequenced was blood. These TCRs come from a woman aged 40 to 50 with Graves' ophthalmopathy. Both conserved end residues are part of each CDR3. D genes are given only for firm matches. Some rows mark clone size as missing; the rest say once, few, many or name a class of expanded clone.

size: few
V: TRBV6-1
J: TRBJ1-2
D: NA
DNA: TGTGCCAGCAGTACAGACACCCGGGGATCCTATGGCTACACCTTC
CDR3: CASSTDTRGSYGYTF

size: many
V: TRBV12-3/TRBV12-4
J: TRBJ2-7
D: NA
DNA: TGTGCCAGCAGATTAGGGGGCATCGGGGGCTACGAGCAGTACTTC
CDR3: CASRLGGIGGYEQYF

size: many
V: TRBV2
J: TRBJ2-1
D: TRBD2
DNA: TGTGCCAGCAGTGCAATAAGCGGGATATACAATGAGCAGTTCTTC
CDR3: CASSAISGIYNEQFF

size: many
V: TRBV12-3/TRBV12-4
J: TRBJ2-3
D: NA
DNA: TGTGCCAGCAGCCCCTCCAGGGTGGCAGATACGCAGTATTTT
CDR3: CASSPSRVADTQYF

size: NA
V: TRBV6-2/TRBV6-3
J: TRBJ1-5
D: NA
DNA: TGTGCCAGCAGCCCCAACGACAGGCCATTAACTCAGCCCCAGCATTTT
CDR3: CASSPNDRPLTQPQHF

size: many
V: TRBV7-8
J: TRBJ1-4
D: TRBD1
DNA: TGTGCCAGCAGCATAACAGGGACAGGGAAAAAACTGTTTTTT
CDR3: CASSITGTGKKLFF

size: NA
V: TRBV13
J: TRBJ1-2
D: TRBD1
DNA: TGTGCCACTAGGGAGAGGGGGCGGCGATATGGCTACACCTTC
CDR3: CATRERGRRYGYTF

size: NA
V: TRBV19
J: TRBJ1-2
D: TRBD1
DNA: TGTGCCAGCCTCCCAGGGACAGATTATAACTATGGCTACACCTTC
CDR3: CASLPGTDYNYGYTF

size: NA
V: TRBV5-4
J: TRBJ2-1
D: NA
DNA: TGTGCCAGCAGCTTGGAAGAGGTCGATGAGCAGTTCTTC
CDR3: CASSLEEVDEQFF

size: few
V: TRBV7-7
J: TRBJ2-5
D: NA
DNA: TGTGCTAGCAGCCCGGGGCCGTTTCAAGAGACCCAGTACTTC
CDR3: CASSPGPFQETQYF